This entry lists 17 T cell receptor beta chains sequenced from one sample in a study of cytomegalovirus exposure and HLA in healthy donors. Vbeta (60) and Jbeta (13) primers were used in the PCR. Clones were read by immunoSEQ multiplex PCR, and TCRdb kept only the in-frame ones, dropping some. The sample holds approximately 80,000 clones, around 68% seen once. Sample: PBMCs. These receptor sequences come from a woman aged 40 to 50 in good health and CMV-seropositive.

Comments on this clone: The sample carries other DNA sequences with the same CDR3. The CDR3 DNA reads as TGTGCCAGCAGCCCAGGACAGCCGAATCAGCCCCAGCATTTT. It yields the protein CASSPGQPNQPQHF. V gene TRBV28 combines with J gene TRBJ1-5; possibly TRBD1 for D (6 bases). V lost 6 bases, J lost 4 bases, and 13 bases lay in between. CDR1 and CDR2 from the germline V gene are MDHEN and SYDVKM. CDR3 length: 14 amino acids. The full variable domain, in which reference TRBV28 and TRBJ1-5 provide the parts outside the CDR3, is DVKVTQSSRYLVKRTGEKVFLECVQDMDHENMFWYRQDPGLGLRLIYFSYDVKMKEKGDIPEGYSVSREKKERFSLILESASTNQTSMYLCASSPGQPNQPQHFGDGTRLSIL.

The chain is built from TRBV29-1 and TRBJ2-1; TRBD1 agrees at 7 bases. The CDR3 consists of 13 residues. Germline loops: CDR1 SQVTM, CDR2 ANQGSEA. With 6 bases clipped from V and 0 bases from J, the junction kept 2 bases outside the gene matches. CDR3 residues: CSVNRGSYNEQFF. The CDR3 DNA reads TGCAGCGTAAACAGGGGCTCCTACAATGAGCAGTTCTTC.

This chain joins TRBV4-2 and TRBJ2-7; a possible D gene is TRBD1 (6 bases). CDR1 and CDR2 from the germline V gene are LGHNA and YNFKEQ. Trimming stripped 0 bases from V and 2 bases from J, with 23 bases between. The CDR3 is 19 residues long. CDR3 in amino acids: CASSQDPPGALTIPYEQYF. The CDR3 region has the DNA TGTGCCAGCAGCCAAGATCCCCCAGGGGCACTCACTATCCCCTACGAGCAGTACTTC.

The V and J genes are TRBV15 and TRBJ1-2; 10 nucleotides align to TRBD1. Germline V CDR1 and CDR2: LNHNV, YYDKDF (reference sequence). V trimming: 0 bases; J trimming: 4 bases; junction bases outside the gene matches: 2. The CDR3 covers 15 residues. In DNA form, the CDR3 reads TGTGCCACCAGCAGAGACCGGACAGGGGGCTATGGCTACACCTTC. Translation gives CATSRDRTGGYGYTF.

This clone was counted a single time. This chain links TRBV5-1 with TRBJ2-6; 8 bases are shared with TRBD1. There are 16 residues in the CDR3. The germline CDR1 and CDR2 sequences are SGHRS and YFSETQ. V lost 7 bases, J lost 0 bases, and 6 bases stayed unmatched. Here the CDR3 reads CASATGASSGANVLTF. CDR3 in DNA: TGCGCCAGCGCGACAGGGGCAAGCTCTGGGGCCAACGTCCTGACTTTC.

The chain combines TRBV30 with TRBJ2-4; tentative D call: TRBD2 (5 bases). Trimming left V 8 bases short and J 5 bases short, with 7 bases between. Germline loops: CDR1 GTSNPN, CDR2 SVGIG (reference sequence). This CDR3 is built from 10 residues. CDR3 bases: TGTGCCGGAGGAGAAAACATTCAGTACTTC. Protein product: CAGGENIQYF. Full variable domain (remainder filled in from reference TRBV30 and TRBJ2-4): SQTIHQWPATLVQPVGSPLSLECTVEGTSNPNLYWYRQAAGRGLQLLFYSVGIGQISSEVPQNLSASRPQDRQFILSSKKLLLSDSGFYLCAGGENIQYFGAGTRLSVL.

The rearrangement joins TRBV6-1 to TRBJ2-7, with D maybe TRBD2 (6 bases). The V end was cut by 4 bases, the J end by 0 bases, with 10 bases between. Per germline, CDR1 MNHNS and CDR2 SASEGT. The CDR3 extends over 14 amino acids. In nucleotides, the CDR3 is TGTGCCAGCAGTGCGGCGGGGATCTCCTACGAGCAGTACTTC. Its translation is CASSAAGISYEQYF.

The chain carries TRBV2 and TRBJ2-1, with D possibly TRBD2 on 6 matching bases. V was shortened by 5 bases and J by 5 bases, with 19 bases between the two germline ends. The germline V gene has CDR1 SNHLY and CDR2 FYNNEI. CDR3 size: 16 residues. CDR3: CASSRGRRTSNNEQFF. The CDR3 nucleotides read TGTGCCAGCAGTCGGGGGAGAAGGACTTCGAACAATGAGCAGTTCTTC.

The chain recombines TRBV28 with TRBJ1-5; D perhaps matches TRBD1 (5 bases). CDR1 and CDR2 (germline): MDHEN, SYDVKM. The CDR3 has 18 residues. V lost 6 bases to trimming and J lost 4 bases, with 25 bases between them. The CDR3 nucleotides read TGTGCCAGCAGGAAAAACGGATGGGGGGTCGCGGCAAATCAGCCCCAGCATTTT. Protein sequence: CASRKNGWGVAANQPQHF.

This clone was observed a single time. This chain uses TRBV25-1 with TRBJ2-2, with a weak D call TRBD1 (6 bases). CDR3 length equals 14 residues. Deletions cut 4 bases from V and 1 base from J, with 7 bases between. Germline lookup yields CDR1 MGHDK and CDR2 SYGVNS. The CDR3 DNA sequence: TGTGCCAGCAGTGGGACAGAGAACACCGGGGAGCTGTTTTTT. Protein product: CASSGTENTGELFF.

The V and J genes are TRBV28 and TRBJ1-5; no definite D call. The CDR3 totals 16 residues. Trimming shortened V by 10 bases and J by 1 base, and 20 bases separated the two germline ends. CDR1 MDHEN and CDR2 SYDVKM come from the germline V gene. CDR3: CATKKRRVLSNQPQHF. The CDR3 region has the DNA TGTGCCACCAAAAAAAGGCGGGTTTTGAGCAATCAGCCCCAGCATTTT. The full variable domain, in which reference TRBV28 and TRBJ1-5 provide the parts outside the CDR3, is DVKVTQSSRYLVKRTGEKVFLECVQDMDHENMFWYRQDPGLGLRLIYFSYDVKMKEKGDIPEGYSVSREKKERFSLILESASTNQTSMYLCATKKRRVLSNQPQHFGDGTRLSIL.

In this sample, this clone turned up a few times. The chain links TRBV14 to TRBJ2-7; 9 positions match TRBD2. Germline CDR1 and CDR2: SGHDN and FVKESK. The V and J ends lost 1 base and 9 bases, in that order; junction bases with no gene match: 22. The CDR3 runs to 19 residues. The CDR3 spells CASSQALRPHSGRIIGQYF. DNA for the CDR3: TGTGCCAGCAGCCAAGCCCTAAGGCCCCATAGCGGGAGAATTATCGGGCAGTACTTC.

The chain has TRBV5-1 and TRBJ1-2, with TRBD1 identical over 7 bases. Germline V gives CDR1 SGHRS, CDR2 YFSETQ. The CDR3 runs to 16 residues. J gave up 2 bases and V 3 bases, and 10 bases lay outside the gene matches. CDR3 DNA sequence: TGCGCCAGCAGCTGGGAACAGGGGAGGAGGAACTATGGCTACACCTTC. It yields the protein CASSWEQGRRNYGYTF.

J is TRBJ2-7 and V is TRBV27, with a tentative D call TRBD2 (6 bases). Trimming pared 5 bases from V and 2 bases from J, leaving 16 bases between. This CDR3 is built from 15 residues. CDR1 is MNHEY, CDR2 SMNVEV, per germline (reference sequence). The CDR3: CASSPFLAPAYEQYF. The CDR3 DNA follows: TGTGCCAGCAGTCCCTTTCTAGCGCCCGCCTACGAGCAGTACTTC.

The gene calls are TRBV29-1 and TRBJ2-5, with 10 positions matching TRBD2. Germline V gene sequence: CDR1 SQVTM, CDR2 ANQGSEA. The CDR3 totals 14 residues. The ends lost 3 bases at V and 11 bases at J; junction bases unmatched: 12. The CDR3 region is CSVDGEPSGSKQYF. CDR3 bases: TGCAGCGTTGATGGGGAGCCTAGCGGGAGTAAGCAGTACTTC.

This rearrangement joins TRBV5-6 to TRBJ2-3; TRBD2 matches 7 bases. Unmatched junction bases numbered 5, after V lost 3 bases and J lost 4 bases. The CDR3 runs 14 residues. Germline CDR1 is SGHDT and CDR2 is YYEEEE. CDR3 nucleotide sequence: TGTGCCAGCAGCTATGGGACTACGGCAGATACGCAGTATTTT. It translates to CASSYGTTADTQYF.

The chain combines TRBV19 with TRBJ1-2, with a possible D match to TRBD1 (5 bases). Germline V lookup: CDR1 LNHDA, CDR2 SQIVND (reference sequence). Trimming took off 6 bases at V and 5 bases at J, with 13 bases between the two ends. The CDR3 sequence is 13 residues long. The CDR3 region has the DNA TGTGCCAGTAGCCCGACAGCCGATTATGGCTACACCTTC. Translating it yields CASSPTADYGYTF.